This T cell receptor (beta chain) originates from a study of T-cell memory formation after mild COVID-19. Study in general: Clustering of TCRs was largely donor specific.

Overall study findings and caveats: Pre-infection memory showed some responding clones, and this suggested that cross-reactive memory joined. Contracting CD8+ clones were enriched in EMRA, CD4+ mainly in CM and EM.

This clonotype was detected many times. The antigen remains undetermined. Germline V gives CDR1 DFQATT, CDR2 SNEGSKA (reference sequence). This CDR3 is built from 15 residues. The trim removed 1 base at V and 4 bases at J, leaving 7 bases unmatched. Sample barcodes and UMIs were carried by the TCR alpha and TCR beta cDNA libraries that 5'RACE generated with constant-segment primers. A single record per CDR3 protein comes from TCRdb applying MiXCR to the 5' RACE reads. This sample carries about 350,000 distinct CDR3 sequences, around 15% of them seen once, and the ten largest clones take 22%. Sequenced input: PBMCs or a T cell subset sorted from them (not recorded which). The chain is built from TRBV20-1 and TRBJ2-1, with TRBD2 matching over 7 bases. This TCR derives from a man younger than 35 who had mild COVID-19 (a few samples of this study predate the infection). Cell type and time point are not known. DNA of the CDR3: TGCAGTGCTAGAGCGGACGGGGGGAGTTACAATGAGCAGTTCTTC. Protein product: CSARADGGSYNEQFF.